The source of this T cell receptor beta chain is a study of radiotherapy plus CTLA-4 blockade in lung cancer. Background on the study: Overall, around 18% of patients showed an objective response, while 31% attained disease control. Regarding the study as a whole: In blood, TCR clones derived from the tumor expanded after radiotherapy plus ipilimumab.

The V gene lost 6 bases and the J gene lost 9 bases, with 22 bases spanning the gap. Germline V gene lookup returns CDR1 SGDLS and CDR2 YYNGEE. The CDR3 covers 16 residues. Profiled with immunoSEQ multiplex PCR; TCRdb holds only in-frame clones, not every one. This sample carries some 15,000 clones, 72% of them seen once, and the ten largest clones take roughly 53%. A word on this clone: Its target is not known.

Sequencing used peripheral blood, obtained from a patient treated with radiotherapy plus ipilimumab. The chain is built from TRBV9 and TRBJ1-6, with a possible D match to TRBD1 (5 bases). The receptor was isolated from a human donor with non-small cell lung cancer whose response to radiotherapy plus ipilimumab could not be evaluated. The DNA for the CDR3 is TGTGCCAGCAACTCGGGGGGGTCGCAGCTGGGTTCACCCCTCCACTTT. It codes for CASNSGGSQLGSPLHF.